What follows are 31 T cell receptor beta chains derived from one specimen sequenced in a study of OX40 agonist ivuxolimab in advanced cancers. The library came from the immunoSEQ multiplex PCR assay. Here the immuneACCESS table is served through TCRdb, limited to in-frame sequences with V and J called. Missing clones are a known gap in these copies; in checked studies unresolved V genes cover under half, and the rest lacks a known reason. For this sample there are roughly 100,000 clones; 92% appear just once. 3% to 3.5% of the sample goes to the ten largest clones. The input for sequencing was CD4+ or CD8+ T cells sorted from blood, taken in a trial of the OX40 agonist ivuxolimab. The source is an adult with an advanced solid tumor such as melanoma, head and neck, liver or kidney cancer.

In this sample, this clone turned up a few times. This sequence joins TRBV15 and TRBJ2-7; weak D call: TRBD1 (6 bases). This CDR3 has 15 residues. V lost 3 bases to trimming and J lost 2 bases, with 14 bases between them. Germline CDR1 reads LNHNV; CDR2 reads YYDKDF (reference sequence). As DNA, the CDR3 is TGTGCCACCAGCAGTCGGGACACCAAAACCTACGAGCAGTACTTC. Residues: CATSSRDTKTYEQYF.

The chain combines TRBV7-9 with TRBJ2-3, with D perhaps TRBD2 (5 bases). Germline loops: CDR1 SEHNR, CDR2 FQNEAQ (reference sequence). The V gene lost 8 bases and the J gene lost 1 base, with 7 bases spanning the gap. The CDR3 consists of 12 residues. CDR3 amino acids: CASGLGTDTQYF. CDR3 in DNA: TGTGCCAGCGGACTGGGCACAGATACGCAGTATTTT.

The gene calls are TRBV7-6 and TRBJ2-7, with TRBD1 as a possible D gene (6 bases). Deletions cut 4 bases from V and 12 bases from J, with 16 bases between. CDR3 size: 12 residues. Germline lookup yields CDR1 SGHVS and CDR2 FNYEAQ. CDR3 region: CASSSYRERLYF. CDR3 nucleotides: TGTGCCAGCAGCTCCTACAGGGAGCGGCTGTACTTC.

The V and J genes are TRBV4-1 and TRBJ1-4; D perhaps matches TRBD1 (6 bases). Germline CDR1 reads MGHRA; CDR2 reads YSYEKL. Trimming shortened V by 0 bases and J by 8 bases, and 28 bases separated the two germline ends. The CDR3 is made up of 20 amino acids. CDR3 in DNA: TGCGCCAGCAGCCAAGATCTACTGGGAAGGACAGTCCCCCTAGGGGAAAAACTGTTTTTT. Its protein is CASSQDLLGRTVPLGEKLFF.

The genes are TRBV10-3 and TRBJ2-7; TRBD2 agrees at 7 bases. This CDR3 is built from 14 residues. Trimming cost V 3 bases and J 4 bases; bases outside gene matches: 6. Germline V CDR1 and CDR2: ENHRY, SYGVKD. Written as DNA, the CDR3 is TGTGCCATCAGTGATCGGGCGGGGGATTACGAGCAGTACTTC. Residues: CAISDRAGDYEQYF.

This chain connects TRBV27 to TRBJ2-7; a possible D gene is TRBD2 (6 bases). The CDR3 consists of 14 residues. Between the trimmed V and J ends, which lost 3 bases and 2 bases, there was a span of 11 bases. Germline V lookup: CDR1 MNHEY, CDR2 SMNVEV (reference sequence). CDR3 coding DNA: TGTGCCAGCAGTTTCGGGACGGGGGCCTACGAGCAGTACTTC. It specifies CASSFGTGAYEQYF.

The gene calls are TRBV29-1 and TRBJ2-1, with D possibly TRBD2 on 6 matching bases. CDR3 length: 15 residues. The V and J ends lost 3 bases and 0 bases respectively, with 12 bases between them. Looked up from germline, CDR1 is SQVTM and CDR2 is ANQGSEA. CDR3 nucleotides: TGCAGCGTTGAGGGACTCCTTATCTCCTACAATGAGCAGTTCTTC. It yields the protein CSVEGLLISYNEQFF.

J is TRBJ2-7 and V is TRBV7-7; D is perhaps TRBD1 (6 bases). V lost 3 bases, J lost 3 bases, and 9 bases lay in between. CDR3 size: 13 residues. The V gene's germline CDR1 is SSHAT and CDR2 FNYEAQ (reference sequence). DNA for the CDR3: TGTGCCAGCAGCTTCCGCAGGGGCTACGAGCAGTACTTC. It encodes CASSFRRGYEQYF.

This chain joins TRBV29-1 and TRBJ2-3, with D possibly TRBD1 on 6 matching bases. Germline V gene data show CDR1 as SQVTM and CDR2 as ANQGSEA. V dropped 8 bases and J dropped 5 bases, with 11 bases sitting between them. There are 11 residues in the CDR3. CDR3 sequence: CSQGQGDTQYF. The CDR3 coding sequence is TGCAGCCAGGGGCAAGGAGATACGCAGTATTTT.

The DNA for the CDR3 is TGTGCCAGCAGCCAAGATCTTCAGGGGATGATAACTGAAGCTTTCTTT. This gives the protein CASSQDLQGMITEAFF. The chain carries TRBV4-2 and TRBJ1-1, with a possible D match to TRBD1 (6 bases). CDR1 and CDR2 (germline): LGHNA, YNFKEQ. CDR3 size: 16 residues. V was cut by 0 bases and J by 5 bases, with 16 bases left in between.

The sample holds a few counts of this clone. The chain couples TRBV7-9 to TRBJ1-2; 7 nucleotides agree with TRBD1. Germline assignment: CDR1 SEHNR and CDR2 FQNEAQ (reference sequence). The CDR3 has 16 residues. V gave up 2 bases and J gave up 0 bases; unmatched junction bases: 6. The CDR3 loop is CASSLREGAANYGYTF. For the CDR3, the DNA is TGTGCCAGCAGCTTACGCGAGGGGGCGGCTAACTATGGCTACACCTTC.

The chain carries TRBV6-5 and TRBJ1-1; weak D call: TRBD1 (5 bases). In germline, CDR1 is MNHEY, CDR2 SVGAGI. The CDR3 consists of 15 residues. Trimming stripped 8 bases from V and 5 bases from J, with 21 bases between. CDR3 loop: CASFRTGRGMTEAFF. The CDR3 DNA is TGTGCCAGCTTTAGGACGGGGAGGGGAATGACTGAAGCTTTCTTT.

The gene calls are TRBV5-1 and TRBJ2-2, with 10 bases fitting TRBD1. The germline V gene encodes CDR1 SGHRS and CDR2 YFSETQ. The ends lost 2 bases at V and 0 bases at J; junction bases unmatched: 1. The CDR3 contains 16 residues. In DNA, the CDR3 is TGCGCCAGCAGCTTAGGACAGGGGGCGAACACCGGGGAGCTGTTTTTT. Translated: CASSLGQGANTGELFF.

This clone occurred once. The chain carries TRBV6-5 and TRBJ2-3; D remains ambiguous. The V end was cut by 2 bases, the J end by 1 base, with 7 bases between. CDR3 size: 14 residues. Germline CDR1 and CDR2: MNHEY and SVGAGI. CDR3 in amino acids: CASSYASGTDTQYF. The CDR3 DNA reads TGTGCCAGCAGTTACGCATCAGGCACAGATACGCAGTATTTT.

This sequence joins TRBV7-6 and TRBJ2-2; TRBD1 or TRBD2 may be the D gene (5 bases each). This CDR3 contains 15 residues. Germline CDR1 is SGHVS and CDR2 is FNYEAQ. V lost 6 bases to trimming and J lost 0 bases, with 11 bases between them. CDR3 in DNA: TGTGCCAGCAGACCCGGGGCCACGAACACCGGGGAGCTGTTTTTT. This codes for CASRPGATNTGELFF. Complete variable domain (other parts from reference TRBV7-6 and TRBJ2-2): GAGVSQSPRYKVTKRGQDVALRCDPISGHVSLYWYRQALGQGPEFLTYFNYEAQQDKSGLPNDRFSAERPEGSISTLTIQRTEQRDSAMYRCASRPGATNTGELFFGEGSRLTVL.

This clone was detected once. CDR3 nucleotides: TGTGCCAGCAGTCACACAGATACGCAGTATTTT. Translation gives CASSHTDTQYF. V gene TRBV27 combines with J gene TRBJ2-3, with D unclear. V shed 5 bases and J shed 2 bases, with 2 bases lying between them. The germline V gene encodes CDR1 MNHEY and CDR2 SMNVEV (reference sequence). The CDR3 contains 11 residues.

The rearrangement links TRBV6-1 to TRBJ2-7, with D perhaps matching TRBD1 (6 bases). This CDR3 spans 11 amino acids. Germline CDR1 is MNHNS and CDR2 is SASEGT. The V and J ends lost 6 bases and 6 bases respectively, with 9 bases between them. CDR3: CASSTGFEQYF. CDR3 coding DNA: TGTGCCAGCAGCACAGGGTTCGAGCAGTACTTC.

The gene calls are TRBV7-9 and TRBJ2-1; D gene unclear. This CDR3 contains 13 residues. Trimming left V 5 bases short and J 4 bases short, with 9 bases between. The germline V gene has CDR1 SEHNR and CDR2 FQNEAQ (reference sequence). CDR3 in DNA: TGTGCCAGCAGCCTCCCGGCTTACAATGAGCAGTTCTTC. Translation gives CASSLPAYNEQFF. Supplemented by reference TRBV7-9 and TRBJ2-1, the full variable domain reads DTGVSQNPRHKITKRGQNVTFRCDPISEHNRLYWYRQTLGQGPEFLTYFQNEAQLEKSRLLSDRFSAERPKGSFSTLEIQRTEQGDSAMYLCASSLPAYNEQFFGPGTRLTVL.

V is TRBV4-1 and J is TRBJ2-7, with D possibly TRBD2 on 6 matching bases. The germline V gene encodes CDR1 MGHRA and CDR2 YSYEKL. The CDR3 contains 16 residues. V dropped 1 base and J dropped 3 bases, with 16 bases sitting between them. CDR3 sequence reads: CASSQVAGRSDYEQYF. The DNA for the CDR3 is TGCGCCAGCAGCCAAGTAGCCGGGAGATCCGACTACGAGCAGTACTTC.

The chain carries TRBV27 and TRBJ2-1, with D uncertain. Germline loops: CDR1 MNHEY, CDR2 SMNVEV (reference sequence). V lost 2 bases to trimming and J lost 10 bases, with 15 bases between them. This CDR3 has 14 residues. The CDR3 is CASSLSLVSREQFF. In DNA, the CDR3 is TGTGCCAGCAGTTTAAGCCTAGTTTCGCGGGAGCAGTTCTTC.

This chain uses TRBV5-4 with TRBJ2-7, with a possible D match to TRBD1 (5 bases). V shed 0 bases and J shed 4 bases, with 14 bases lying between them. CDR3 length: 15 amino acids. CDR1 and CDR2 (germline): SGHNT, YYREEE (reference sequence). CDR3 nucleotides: TGTGCCAGCAGCTTGGGGCAGGGTACTTGGTACGAGCAGTACTTC. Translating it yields CASSLGQGTWYEQYF.

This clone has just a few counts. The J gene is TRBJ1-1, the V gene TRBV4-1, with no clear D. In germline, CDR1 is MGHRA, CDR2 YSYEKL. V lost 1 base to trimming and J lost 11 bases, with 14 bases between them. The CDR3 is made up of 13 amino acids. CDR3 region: CASSQGPLGQAFF. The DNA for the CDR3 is TGCGCCAGCAGCCAAGGCCCGTTGGGTCAGGCTTTCTTT.

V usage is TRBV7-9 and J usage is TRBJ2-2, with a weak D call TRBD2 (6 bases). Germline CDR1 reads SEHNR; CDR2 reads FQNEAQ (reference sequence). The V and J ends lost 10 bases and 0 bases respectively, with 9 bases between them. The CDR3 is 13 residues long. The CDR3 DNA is TGTGCCATTCTAGCGCCGAACACCGGGGAGCTGTTTTTT. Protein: CAILAPNTGELFF.

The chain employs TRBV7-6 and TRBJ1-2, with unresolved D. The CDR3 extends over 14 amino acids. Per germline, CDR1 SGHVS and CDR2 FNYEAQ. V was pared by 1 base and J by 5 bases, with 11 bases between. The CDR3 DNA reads TGTGCCAGCAGCTTAGAGGCAGGAGTATATGGCTACACCTTC. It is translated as CASSLEAGVYGYTF.

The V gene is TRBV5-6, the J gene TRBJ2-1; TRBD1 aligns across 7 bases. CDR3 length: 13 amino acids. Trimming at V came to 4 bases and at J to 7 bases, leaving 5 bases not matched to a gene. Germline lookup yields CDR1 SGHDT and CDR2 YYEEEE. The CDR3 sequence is CASSRYRGNEQFF. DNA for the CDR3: TGTGCCAGCAGCCGCTACAGGGGTAATGAGCAGTTCTTC.

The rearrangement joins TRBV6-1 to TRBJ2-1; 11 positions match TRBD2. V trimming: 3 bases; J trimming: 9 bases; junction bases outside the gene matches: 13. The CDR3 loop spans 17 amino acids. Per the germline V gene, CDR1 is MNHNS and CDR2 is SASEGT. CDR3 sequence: CASSDPATSGAWGEQFF. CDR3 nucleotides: TGTGCCAGCAGTGACCCGGCGACTAGCGGGGCCTGGGGTGAGCAGTTCTTC.

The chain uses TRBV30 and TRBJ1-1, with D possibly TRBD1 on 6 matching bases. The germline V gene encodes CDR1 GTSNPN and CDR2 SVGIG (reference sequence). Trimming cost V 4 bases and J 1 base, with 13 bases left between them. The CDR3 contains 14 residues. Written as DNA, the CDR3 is TGTGCCTGGATAAGGGGGGGGCGGAACACTGAAGCTTTCTTT. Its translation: CAWIRGGRNTEAFF.

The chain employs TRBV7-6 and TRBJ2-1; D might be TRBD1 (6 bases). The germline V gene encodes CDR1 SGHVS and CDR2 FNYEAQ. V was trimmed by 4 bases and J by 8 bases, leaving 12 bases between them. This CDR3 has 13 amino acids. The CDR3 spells CASSSQGRDEQFF. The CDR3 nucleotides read TGTGCCAGCAGCTCACAGGGTAGGGATGAGCAGTTCTTC.

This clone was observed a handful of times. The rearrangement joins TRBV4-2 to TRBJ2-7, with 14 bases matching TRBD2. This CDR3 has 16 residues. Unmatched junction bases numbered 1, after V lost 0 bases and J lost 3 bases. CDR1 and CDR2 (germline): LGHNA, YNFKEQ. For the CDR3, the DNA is TGTGCCAGCAGCCAAGAGGGGACTAGCGGGAGCTACGAGCAGTACTTC. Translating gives CASSQEGTSGSYEQYF.

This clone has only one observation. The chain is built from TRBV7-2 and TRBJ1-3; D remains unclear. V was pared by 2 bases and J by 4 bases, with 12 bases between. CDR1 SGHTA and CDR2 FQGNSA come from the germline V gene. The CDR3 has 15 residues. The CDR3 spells CASSLMITSGNTIYF. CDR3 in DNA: TGTGCCAGCAGCTTAATGATAACGTCCGGAAACACCATATATTTT.

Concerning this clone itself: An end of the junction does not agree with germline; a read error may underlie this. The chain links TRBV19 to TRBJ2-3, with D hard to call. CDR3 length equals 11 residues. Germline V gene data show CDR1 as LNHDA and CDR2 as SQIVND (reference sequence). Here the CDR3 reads CASSDSDSQYF. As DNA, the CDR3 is TGTGCCAGTAGCGACTCAGATTCGCAGTATTTT. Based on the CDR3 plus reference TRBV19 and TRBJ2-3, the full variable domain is DGGITQSPKYLFRKEGQNVTLSCEQNLNHDAMYWYRQDPGQGLRLIYYSQIVNDFQKGDIAEGYSVSREKKESFPLTVTSAQKNPTAFYLCASSDSDSQYFGPGTRLTVL.